A selection of T cell receptor beta chains follows, all from one sample in a study of T cells in Graves' hyperthyroidism and ophthalmopathy. TCRdb reanalysed the multiplex PCR reads using MiXCR and keeps one entry per CDR3 protein. This sample has around 290,000 distinct CDR3 sequences, with 12% to 15% found just once. The specimen was blood. The origin of the receptors is a woman in her thirties or forties with Graves' hyperthyroidism. CDR3s include the opening cysteine and the closing phenylalanine or tryptophan. The D gene is left open where the match is weak. Only part of the rows carry a size: once, few, many, or a class if the clone is expanded.

CDR3	DNA	size	V	D	J
CASGGTSYEQYF	TGTGCCAGCGGGGGGACTAGCTACGAGCAGTACTTC	many	TRBV27	TRBD2	TRBJ2-7
CASSPPGTRRGDEQFF	TGTGCCAGCTCACCTCCCGGGACTAGGAGGGGGGATGAGCAGTTCTTC	many	TRBV2	TRBD2	TRBJ2-1
CASSSLTLGLAVTGELFF	TGTGCCAGCAGCTCCCTGACCCTGGGACTAGCGGTCACCGGGGAGCTGTTTTTT	NA	TRBV5-4	TRBD2	TRBJ2-2
CSALRGQGDQPQHF	TGCAGTGCCTTAAGGGGACAGGGTGATCAGCCCCAGCATTTT	many	TRBV20-1	TRBD1	TRBJ1-5
CASSQDHGLAPTDEQFF	TGCGCCAGCAGCCAAGATCATGGACTAGCGCCCACGGATGAGCAGTTCTTC	NA	TRBV4-1	TRBD2	TRBJ2-1
CASSSYTGPDEQYF	TGTGCCAGCAGCTCCTATACAGGGCCCGACGAGCAGTACTTC	many	TRBV7-9	NA	TRBJ2-7
CSAPGGTAKRNTEAFF	TGCAGTGCTCCAGGTGGGACAGCCAAAAGGAACACTGAAGCTTTCTTT	many	TRBV20-1	TRBD1	TRBJ1-1
CASSPGTGNYGYTF	TGTGCCAGCAGTCCTGGGACAGGGAACTATGGCTACACCTTC	many	TRBV6-1	TRBD1	TRBJ1-2
CASSFGDLDTGELFF	TGTGCCAGCAGCTTTGGGGACCTTGACACCGGGGAGCTGTTTTTT	NA	TRBV11-1	NA	TRBJ2-2
CSAATSGRGEQYF	TGCAGTGCTGCCACTAGCGGGAGGGGCGAGCAGTACTTC	many	TRBV20-1	TRBD2	TRBJ2-7
CASSFKFTRTVGGYTF	TGTGCCAGCAGTTTCAAGTTTACCAGGACGGTCGGTGGCTACACCTTC	many	TRBV12-3/TRBV12-4	NA	TRBJ1-2
CASSQAALNYEQYF	TGCGCCAGCAGCCAAGCGGCTCTTAACTACGAGCAGTACTTC	many	TRBV4-1	NA	TRBJ2-7
CASSLDRVGATEAFF	TGTGCCAGCAGCCTCGACCGTGTCGGGGCCACTGAAGCTTTCTTT	many	TRBV7-8	NA	TRBJ1-1
CASSLWAGDRPEAFF	TGTGCCAGCAGTTTATGGGCAGGGGACAGACCTGAAGCTTTCTTT	many	TRBV27	TRBD1	TRBJ1-1
CASSPQQVGELFF	TGTGCCAGCAGTCCTCAGCAGGTCGGGGAGCTGTTTTTT	many	TRBV12-3/TRBV12-4	NA	TRBJ2-2
CASSKVAGTTDTQYF	TGTGCCAGTAGCAAGGTAGCAGGAACCACAGATACGCAGTATTTT	NA	TRBV19	NA	TRBJ2-3
CASSLTGIEALHF	TGTGCCAGCAGCCTGACAGGGATTGAGGCCCTCCACTTT	many	TRBV7-8	TRBD1	TRBJ1-6
CASSQTGQGHTIYF	TGTGCCAGCAGCCAGACGGGACAGGGGCACACCATATATTTT	NA	TRBV3-1	TRBD1	TRBJ1-3